This T cell receptor beta chain was identified in a study of persistence of HIV-infected CD4 T cells. Overall study context: Donors had been on suppressive ART for a median of 8 years.

Study conclusions and caveats: Compared with CD3/CD28-stimulated cells, CMV- and Gag-responding cells showed lower TCRbeta richness.

The libraries were made with immunoSEQ version 4 in survey mode. Genomic DNA was diluted to around 9.3 ng/uL, up to 1 ug per sample. Libraries were prepared by immunoSEQ multiplex PCR; TCRdb keeps only in-frame clonotypes and omits some of them. The data hold roughly 9,200 clones, with under 90% observed a single time. Overlapping HIV-1 Gag 15-mer peptides at about 1 ug per peptide per mL were used. Sorting of responding CD4+ T cells relied on upregulated CD40 ligand together with CD69. CD8+ T cells were removed from PBMCs prior to stimulation. With respect to this clone: The antigen remains unidentified.

V lost 4 bases and J 1 base, leaving 13 bases between the germline ends. The CDR3 loop spans 15 amino acids. Germline V gene sequence: CDR1 SGHVS, CDR2 FNYEAQ. The sequence was collected from an adult woman with HIV who was CMV-seropositive. V and J are TRBV7-6 and TRBJ1-1, with D perhaps matching TRBD1 (6 bases). The sequences come from CD4+ T cells sorted from PBMCs after roughly 18-hour stimulation, collected from a patient who received antiretroviral therapy. The CDR3 sequence is CASSYLGTTNTEAFF. DNA for the CDR3: TGTGCCAGCAGCTACCTCGGGACAACGAACACTGAAGCTTTCTTT. Complete variable domain (other parts from reference TRBV7-6 and TRBJ1-1): GAGVSQSPRYKVTKRGQDVALRCDPISGHVSLYWYRQALGQGPEFLTYFNYEAQQDKSGLPNDRFSAERPEGSISTLTIQRTEQRDSAMYRCASSYLGTTNTEAFFGQGTRLTVV.